This record concerns one TCR beta chain sequence. The data are from a study of blood T cell repertoires in COVID-19. Categorization into cohorts depended on clinical history that participants reported. Two negative PCRs, clearance, or symptom resolution had been documented for recovered Cohort 3 donors. Sequencing used immunoSEQ multiplex PCR; TCRdb keeps in-frame clones, though not all of them. Of about 160,000 clones in the sample, around 87% are singletons; the top ten hold 6.5% to 8.5%. The germline V gene encodes CDR1 LGHDT and CDR2 YNNKEL (reference sequence). Deletions cut 7 bases from V and 0 bases from J, with 16 bases between. CDR3 length equals 17 residues.

Material: PBMCs or T cells enriched from blood (not recorded which). The rearrangement links TRBV3-1 (or the pseudogene TRBV3-2) to TRBJ2-6; a possible D gene is TRBD2 (6 bases). This TCR derives from a woman between 45 and 65 years old who had recovered from COVID-19. CDR3 sequence: CASTPPGVFSGANVLTF. CDR3 DNA sequence: TGTGCCAGCACCCCCCCGGGGGTTTTCTCTGGGGCCAACGTCCTGACTTTC.